This TCR beta chain emerged from a study of T cell responses to AZD1222 COVID-19 vaccine. Broader study findings: Two doses of AZD1222 preceded a rise in Spike-specific TCR breadth and depth. Close to half of spike-specific TCRs reportedly recognize unmutated variant regions. A mostly white British donor set with more females was recruited, and clonal diversity was possibly underestimated.

This CDR3 has 14 amino acids. V was clipped by 6 bases and J by 2 bases; unmatched bases: 9. The germline V gene has CDR1 DFQATT and CDR2 SNEGSKA (reference sequence). Note on this clone: Its specificity is not known.

Generated by immunoSEQ multiplex PCR, the TCRdb table keeps only in-frame clones and is missing some. The repertoire holds more than 110,000 clones, with about 92% as singletons. This chain links TRBV20-1 with TRBJ1-2; 7 bases fit TRBD1. The material was peripheral blood, obtained on day 0 of AZD1222 vaccination. The clonotype comes from an adult in good health. CDR3 region: CSASGDSKNYGYTF. The DNA for the CDR3 is TGCAGTGCAAGTGGGGACAGTAAGAACTATGGCTACACCTTC.